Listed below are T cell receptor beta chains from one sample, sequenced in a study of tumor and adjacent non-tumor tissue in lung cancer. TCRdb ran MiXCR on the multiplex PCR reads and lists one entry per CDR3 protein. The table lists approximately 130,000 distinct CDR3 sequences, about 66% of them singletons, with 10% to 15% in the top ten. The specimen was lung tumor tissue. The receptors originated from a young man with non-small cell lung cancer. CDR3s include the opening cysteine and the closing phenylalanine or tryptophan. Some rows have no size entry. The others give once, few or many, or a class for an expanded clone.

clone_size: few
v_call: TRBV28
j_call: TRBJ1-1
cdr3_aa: CASRGSFMNTEAFF

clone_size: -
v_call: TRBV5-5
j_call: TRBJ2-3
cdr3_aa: CASSLTAELAGFTDTQYF

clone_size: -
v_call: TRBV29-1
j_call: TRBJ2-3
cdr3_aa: CSVGLTVTQYF

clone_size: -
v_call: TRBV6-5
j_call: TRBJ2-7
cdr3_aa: CASRQGPYEQHF

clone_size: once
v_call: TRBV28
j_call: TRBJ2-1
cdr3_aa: CASSSPMAEKGSYNEQFF

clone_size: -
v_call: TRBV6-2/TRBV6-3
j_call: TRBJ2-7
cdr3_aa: CASSLGQEGFNEQYF

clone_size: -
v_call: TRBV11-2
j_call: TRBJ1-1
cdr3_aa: CASSLVLTGGGYTGAFF

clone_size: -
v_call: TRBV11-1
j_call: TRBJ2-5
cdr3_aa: CASRSDKETQYF

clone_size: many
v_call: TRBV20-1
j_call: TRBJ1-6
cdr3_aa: CSARRDRADSPLHF

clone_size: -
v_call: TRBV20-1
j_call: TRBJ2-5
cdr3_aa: CSAQSDRDETQYF

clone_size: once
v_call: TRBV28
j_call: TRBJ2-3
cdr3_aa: CASSFGDRGTDTQYF

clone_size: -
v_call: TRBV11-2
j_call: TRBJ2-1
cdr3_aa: CASIRGLAGRHNEQFF

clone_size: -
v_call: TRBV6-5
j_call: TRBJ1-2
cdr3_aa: CASSRTGGGYSYTF

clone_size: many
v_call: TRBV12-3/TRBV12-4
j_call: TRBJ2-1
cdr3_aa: CASSIRDRDNEQFF

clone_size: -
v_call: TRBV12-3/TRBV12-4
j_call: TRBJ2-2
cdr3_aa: CASSLTSGGSELLF

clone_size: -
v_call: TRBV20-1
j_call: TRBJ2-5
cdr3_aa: CSARAGASSKTQYF

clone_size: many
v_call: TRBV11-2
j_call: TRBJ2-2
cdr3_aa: CASTPDTHTGELFF

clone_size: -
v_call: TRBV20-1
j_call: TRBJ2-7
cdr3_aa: CSATRDRGSYELYF

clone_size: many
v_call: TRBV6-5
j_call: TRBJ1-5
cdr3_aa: CASRYNRGPNQPQHF

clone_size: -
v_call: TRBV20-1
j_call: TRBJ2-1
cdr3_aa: CCALIGTSVLHEEFF

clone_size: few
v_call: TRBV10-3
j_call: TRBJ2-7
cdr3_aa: CAISDDNKLAYEQYF

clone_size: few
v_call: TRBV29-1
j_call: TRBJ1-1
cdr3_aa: CSVTLTATNQAFF

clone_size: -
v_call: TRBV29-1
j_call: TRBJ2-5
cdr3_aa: CSATGRVMETQYF

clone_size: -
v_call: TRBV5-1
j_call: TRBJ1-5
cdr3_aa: CARSLEPGANQPQHF

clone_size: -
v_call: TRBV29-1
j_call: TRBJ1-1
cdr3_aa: CSVESGSGCTETFF

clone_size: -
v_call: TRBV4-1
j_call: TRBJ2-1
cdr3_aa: CASSQAGPPFNEQFF

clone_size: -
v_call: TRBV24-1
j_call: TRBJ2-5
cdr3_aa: CATSDFPGRGAEETQYF

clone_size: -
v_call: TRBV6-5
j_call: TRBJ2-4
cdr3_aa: CASREREANIQYF

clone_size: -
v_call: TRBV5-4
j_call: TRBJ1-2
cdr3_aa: CVSSPGSTYGYTF

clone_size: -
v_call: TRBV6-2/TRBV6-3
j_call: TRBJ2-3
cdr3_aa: CAITGWTSGGWGTQYF

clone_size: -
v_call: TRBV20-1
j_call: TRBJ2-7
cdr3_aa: CSTSAAGTVYEQYF

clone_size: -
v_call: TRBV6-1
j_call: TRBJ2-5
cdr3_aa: CASRGGGAETQYF

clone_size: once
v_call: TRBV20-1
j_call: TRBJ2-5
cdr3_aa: CSAPPGGMETQYF

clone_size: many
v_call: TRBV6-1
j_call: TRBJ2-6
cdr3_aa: CASSDYSSGANVLTF

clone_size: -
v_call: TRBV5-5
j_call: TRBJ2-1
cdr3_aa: CASSLGFARVYNEQFF

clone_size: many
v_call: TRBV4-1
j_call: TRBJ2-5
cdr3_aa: CASSQEVTQETQYF

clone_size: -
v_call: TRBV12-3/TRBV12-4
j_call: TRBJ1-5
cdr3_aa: CASRAREQDSNQPQQF

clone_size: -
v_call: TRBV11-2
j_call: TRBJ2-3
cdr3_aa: CASNLALVSVTDTQYF

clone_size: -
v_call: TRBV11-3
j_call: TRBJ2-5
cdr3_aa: CAISLETETGQETQYF

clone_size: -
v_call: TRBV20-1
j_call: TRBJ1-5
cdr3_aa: CSASIRVSNQPQHF

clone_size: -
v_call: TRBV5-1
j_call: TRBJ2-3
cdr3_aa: CASSLAGDGTDTQYF

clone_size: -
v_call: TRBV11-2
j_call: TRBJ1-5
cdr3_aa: CVSSLQGGYSNQPQDF

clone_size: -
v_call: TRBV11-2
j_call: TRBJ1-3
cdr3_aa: CASSLEGGTGNIIYF

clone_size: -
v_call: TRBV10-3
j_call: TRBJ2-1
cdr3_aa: CTIIPGTSAVSNEQFF

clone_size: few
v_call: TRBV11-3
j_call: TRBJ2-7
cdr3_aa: CASSHIGTGVYEQYF

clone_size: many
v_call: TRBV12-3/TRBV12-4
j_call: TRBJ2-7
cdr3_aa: CASSPGQGASEQYF

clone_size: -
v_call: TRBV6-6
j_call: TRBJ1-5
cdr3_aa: CASSRQTGGIQPQHF